This T cell receptor beta chain appears in the sequencing data of a study of identical twins. Study-level results: Whereas memory repertoires showed no such difference, abundant cord blood beta clonotypes carried fewer insertions.

This clonotype was detected many times. As yet, its antigen is unknown. TCRdb reanalysed the 5' RACE reads using MiXCR and keeps one entry per CDR3 protein. Here the sample spans roughly 250,000 distinct CDR3 sequences, 7% being singletons. Germline CDR1 and CDR2: SGHRS and YFSETQ. The germline V and J ends were trimmed by 0 bases and 9 bases, with 10 bases remaining between them. This CDR3 is built from 14 residues. These data were likewise used in another study, on yellow fever vaccine responses in identical twins. As reported in that work: Twins reportedly mounted vaccine T cell responses that seemed partly convergent, partly personalized.

This clonotype originated in a woman in her late teens or twenties in good health. The sequencing input was memory (CD45RO+) T cells sorted from blood. This chain uses TRBV5-1 with TRBJ1-6; D is ambiguous. CDR3: CASSLEVEASPLHF. The CDR3 coding sequence is TGCGCCAGCAGCTTGGAGGTAGAGGCTTCACCCCTCCACTTT. Using reference TRBV5-1 and TRBJ1-6 for the parts outside the CDR3, the full variable domain is KAGVTQTPRYLIKTRGQQVTLSCSPISGHRSVSWYQQTPGQGLQFLFEYFSETQRNKGNFPGRFSGRQFSNSRSEMNVSTLELGDSALYLCASSLEVEASPLHFGNGTRLTVT.